These 2 T cell receptor beta chains share one sample of origin, sequenced in a study of blood T cell repertoires in COVID-19. Sequenced by immunoSEQ multiplex PCR; TCRdb stores in-frame clones only, minus some. The top ten clones hold approximately 16% of a sample with some 250,000 clones, approximately 82% of them seen once. Sequences were obtained from PBMCs or T cells enriched from blood (not recorded which). These receptors were obtained from a man in his forties who had recovered from COVID-19.

V and J are TRBV5-6 and TRBJ1-2, with TRBD1 matching 9 bases. J lost 3 bases, V lost 4 bases, and 4 bases had no gene match. CDR3 length: 14 amino acids. Germline V CDR1 and CDR2: SGHDT, YYEEEE. CDR3 region: CASSPGQGYYGYTF. CDR3 in DNA: TGTGCCAGCAGCCCCGGACAGGGGTACTATGGCTACACCTTC.

The gene calls are TRBV2 and TRBJ1-5; tentative D call: TRBD1 (5 bases). CDR1 is SNHLY, CDR2 FYNNEI, per germline. This CDR3 has 14 residues. The germline V and J ends were trimmed by 2 bases and 7 bases, with 12 bases remaining between them. The CDR3 loop reads CASSETSRAQPQHF. In DNA, the CDR3 is TGTGCCAGCAGTGAAACTAGCAGGGCGCAGCCCCAGCATTTT.